These 24 T cell receptor beta chains came from one sample sequenced in a study of shared clonotypes between healthy human individuals. The protocol was immunoSEQ multiplex PCR, while the TCRdb copy is restricted to in-frame clones and leaves out a portion. This repertoire shows roughly 2.5 million clones, roughly nine tenths found once; its top ten account for 0.13% to 0.15%. The source material was naive CD4+ T cells sorted from blood. Subset meaning: CD45RA+ positively selected. These TCRs come from a man aged 18-30 years in good health.

The chain uses TRBV5-1 and TRBJ2-3; perhaps TRBD2 as D (5 bases). This CDR3 has 15 amino acids. Trimming stripped 2 bases from V and 3 bases from J, with 13 bases between. CDR1 and CDR2 from the germline V gene are SGHRS and YFSETQ. CDR3 in DNA: TGCGCCAGCAGCTTTTATGGCGGGCTAACAGATACGCAGTATTTT. Its protein product is CASSFYGGLTDTQYF.

This rearrangement joins TRBV28 to TRBJ1-1; D ambiguous. CDR1 and CDR2 from the germline V gene are MDHEN and SYDVKM. Trimming left V 1 base short and J 6 bases short, with 6 bases between. The CDR3 totals 12 residues. The CDR3 sequence: CASSLYRSEAFF. CDR3 DNA sequence: TGTGCCAGCAGTTTATATCGTTCTGAAGCTTTCTTT.

This chain links TRBV10-3 with TRBJ2-3; tentatively, D is TRBD1 or TRBD2 (5 bases each). Germline lookup yields CDR1 ENHRY and CDR2 SYGVKD. Trimming removed 9 bases from V and 4 bases from J, with 11 bases in between. The CDR3 length is 12 residues. Here the CDR3 DNA reads TGTGCCATGAGGGACCGGGCAGATACGCAGTATTTT. Amino acids: CAMRDRADTQYF.

The chain joins TRBV19 to TRBJ1-4, with 7 positions matching TRBD1. Trimming at V came to 8 bases and at J to 11 bases, leaving 8 bases not matched to a gene. The germline V gene has CDR1 LNHDA and CDR2 SQIVND (reference sequence). This CDR3 is 12 amino acids long. Here the CDR3 reads CASSQTGEKLFF. The CDR3 DNA reads TGTGCCAGTTCTCAAACAGGGGAGAAACTGTTTTTT.

DNA for the CDR3: TGTGCCAGCAGTCTTCTCAGGCAGGGGGCAGGAGAGCAGTTCTTC. Protein product: CASSLLRQGAGEQFF. The J gene is TRBJ2-1, the V gene TRBV6-5; 8 nucleotides match TRBD1. Germline CDR1 and CDR2: MNHEY and SVGAGI. V dropped 5 bases and J dropped 10; count of bases not matched to a gene: 13. The CDR3 extends over 15 amino acids.

This chain connects TRBV27 to TRBJ1-4, with 7 bases identical to TRBD1. Looked up from germline, CDR1 is MNHEY and CDR2 is SMNVEV (reference sequence). After removal of 6 bases from V and 5 bases from J, the junction contained 6 bases not matched to a gene. This CDR3 comprises 14 residues. For the CDR3, the DNA is TGTGCCAGCAGCCGAAGGGACAGAAATGAAAAACTGTTTTTT. It is translated as CASSRRDRNEKLFF.

This chain uses TRBV18 with TRBJ2-7, with TRBD1 matching over 9 bases. The CDR3 loop spans 15 amino acids. The trim removed 0 bases at V and 3 bases at J, leaving 3 bases unmatched. In germline, CDR1 is KGHSH, CDR2 LQKENI. The CDR3 spells CASSPPGQGIYEQYF. The CDR3 DNA follows: TGTGCCAGCTCACCACCGGGACAGGGTATCTACGAGCAGTACTTC.

The chain couples TRBV10-3 to TRBJ2-7; D gene ambiguous. The CDR3 length is 14 residues. The germline V gene encodes CDR1 ENHRY and CDR2 SYGVKD. Trimming shortened V by 3 bases and J by 0 bases, and 9 bases separated the two germline ends. In DNA, the CDR3 is TGTGCCATCAGTGAAGGTCCGTACTCCTACGAGCAGTACTTC. Translated, it gives CAISEGPYSYEQYF.

The sample holds a few counts of this clone. Other DNA sequences in the same sample also yield this CDR3. Here the CDR3 DNA reads TGTGCCAGCAGCCCAGGGGTGAGGGAGACCCAGTACTTC. Translated: CASSPGVRETQYF. This sequence joins TRBV11-2 and TRBJ2-5; tentative D call: TRBD1 (6 bases). Trimming took off 5 bases at V and 5 bases at J, with 12 bases between the two ends. The CDR3 runs 13 residues. CDR1 SGHAT and CDR2 FQNNGV come from the germline V gene.

This sequence joins TRBV9 and TRBJ1-2, with 9 bases fitting TRBD1. CDR3 length: 17 residues. The trim removed 4 bases at V and 3 bases at J, leaving 13 bases unmatched. Germline CDR1 is SGDLS and CDR2 is YYNGEE. The CDR3 spells CASSLRRDRVGDYGYTF. In DNA, the CDR3 is TGTGCCAGCAGCTTGAGACGGGACAGGGTGGGGGACTATGGCTACACCTTC. The complete variable domain, with remaining parts taken from reference TRBV9 and TRBJ1-2, reads DSGVTQTPKHLITATGQRVTLRCSPRSGDLSVYWYQQSLDQGLQFLIQYYNGEERAKGNILERFSAQQFPDLHSELNLSSLELGDSALYFCASSLRRDRVGDYGYTFGSGTRLTVV.

The chain uses TRBV5-6 and TRBJ2-2; 9 nucleotides align to TRBD1. The ends lost 1 base at V and 6 bases at J; junction bases unmatched: 7. The germline V gene has CDR1 SGHDT and CDR2 YYEEEE. The length of the CDR3 is 16 residues. The CDR3 loop reads CASSLKGTGFSGELFF. Here the CDR3 DNA reads TGTGCCAGCAGCTTGAAGGGGACAGGGTTCTCCGGGGAGCTGTTTTTT. The whole variable domain, filled in from reference TRBV5-6 and TRBJ2-2, reads DAGVTQSPTHLIKTRGQQVTLRCSPKSGHDTVSWYQQALGQGPQFIFQYYEEEERQRGNFPDRFSGHQFPNYSSELNVNALLLGDSALYLCASSLKGTGFSGELFFGEGSRLTVL.

The rearrangement joins TRBV10-3 to TRBJ2-1, with TRBD1 identical over 11 bases. Germline CDR1 reads ENHRY; CDR2 reads SYGVKD. After removal of 4 bases from V and 6 bases from J, the junction contained 2 bases not matched to a gene. This CDR3 has 14 amino acids. The CDR3 spells CAISGTGGLNEQFF. CDR3 coding DNA: TGTGCCATCAGTGGGACAGGGGGCCTCAATGAGCAGTTCTTC.

The rearrangement joins TRBV6-6 to TRBJ1-4, with 12 positions matching TRBD1. The CDR3 has 16 amino acids. Germline V gives CDR1 MNHNY, CDR2 SVGAGI (reference sequence). J lost 7 bases, V lost 0 bases, and 3 bases had no gene match. In nucleotides, the CDR3 is TGTGCCAGCAGTTACTCCGGGACAGGGGGCAGTGAAAAACTGTTTTTT. Translated, it gives CASSYSGTGGSEKLFF.

This chain's CDR3 is CATTLDTQYF. The CDR3 region has the DNA TGCGCCACCACGTTAGATACGCAGTATTTT. This chain uses TRBV10-2 with TRBJ2-3; D call uncertain. V was cut by 10 bases and J by 5 bases, with 7 bases left in between. In germline, CDR1 is WSHSY, CDR2 SAAADI. The CDR3 runs to 10 residues.

The V and J genes are TRBV6-6 and TRBJ1-3; the D is unclear. The germline gives CDR1 MNHNY, CDR2 SVGAGI (reference sequence). V was cut by 2 bases and J by 0 bases, with 11 bases left in between. The CDR3 contains 16 residues. The CDR3 protein is CASSYPGRLSGNTIYF. In DNA, the CDR3 is TGTGCCAGCAGTTACCCAGGACGGCTCTCTGGAAACACCATATATTTT.

The chain employs TRBV7-9 and TRBJ2-3, with 7 bases identical to TRBD1. The CDR3 consists of 18 residues. V lost 0 bases and J lost 1; bases outside the gene matches: 10. Germline loops: CDR1 SEHNR, CDR2 FQNEAQ (reference sequence). CDR3: CASSLAPTGRIGTDTQYF. The CDR3 coding sequence is TGTGCCAGCAGCTTAGCCCCGACAGGGCGCATTGGCACAGATACGCAGTATTTT.

The chain combines TRBV10-3 with TRBJ2-3; the D is unclear. Germline loops: CDR1 ENHRY, CDR2 SYGVKD. Trimming left V 4 bases short and J 6 bases short, with 11 bases between. This CDR3 is built from 13 residues. Here the CDR3 reads CAISVVLPDTQYF. The DNA for the CDR3 is TGTGCCATCAGTGTCGTCCTGCCCGATACGCAGTATTTT.

V and J are TRBV4-3 and TRBJ2-1; D is unresolved. Germline CDR1 and CDR2: LGHNA and YSLEER. V lost 1 base, J lost 6 bases, and 16 bases lay in between. The length of the CDR3 is 16 residues. CDR3 in amino acids: CASSQVRLLKANEQFF. CDR3 DNA: TGCGCCAGCAGCCAAGTCCGACTTCTAAAGGCCAATGAGCAGTTCTTC.

The chain employs TRBV18 and TRBJ1-1; 9 bases map to TRBD1. CDR3 length: 18 amino acids. V shed 2 bases, J shed 0 bases, and the junction held 10 bases outside the gene matches. The germline CDR1 and CDR2 sequences are KGHSH and LQKENI. This chain's CDR3 is CASSPRQGEVFMNTEAFF. The CDR3 nucleotides are TGTGCCAGCTCACCAAGACAGGGGGAAGTGTTCATGAACACTGAAGCTTTCTTT. Supplemented by reference TRBV18 and TRBJ1-1, the full variable domain reads NAGVMQNPRHLVRRRGQEARLRCSPMKGHSHVYWYRQLPEEGLKFMVYLQKENIIDESGMPKERFSAEFPKEGPSILRIQQVVRGDSAAYFCASSPRQGEVFMNTEAFFGQGTRLTVV.

In the case of this clone: Different DNA sequences within this sample yield the same CDR3. V usage is TRBV18 and J usage is TRBJ2-2; the match to TRBD2 covers 8 bases. The CDR3 spans 15 residues. Trimming removed 1 base from V and 3 bases from J; junction bases left unmatched: 1. CDR1 is KGHSH, CDR2 LQKENI, per germline. In nucleotides, the CDR3 is TGTGCCAGCTCACCACGGGGACTAGACACCGGGGAGCTGTTTTTT. This codes for CASSPRGLDTGELFF.

V and J are TRBV27 and TRBJ2-7, with a possible D match to TRBD1 (6 bases). The V gene's germline CDR1 is MNHEY and CDR2 SMNVEV (reference sequence). The CDR3 extends over 17 amino acids. The V end lost 4 bases, the J end lost 4 bases, and 23 bases lay between the germline ends. CDR3 amino acids: CASSYANTGKGVYEQYF. CDR3 DNA sequence: TGTGCCAGCAGTTACGCCAACACAGGGAAAGGGGTTTACGAGCAGTACTTC.

This rearrangement joins TRBV7-2 to TRBJ2-7; the match to TRBD2 covers 15 bases. J was trimmed by 7 bases and V by 5 bases; bases with no gene match: 9. Germline CDR1 is SGHTA and CDR2 is FQGNSA. The CDR3 is 16 amino acids. The CDR3 sequence is CASSGRTSGRVEEQYF. For the CDR3, the DNA is TGTGCCAGCAGCGGAAGGACTAGCGGGAGGGTTGAAGAGCAGTACTTC. Drawing the rest from reference TRBV7-2 and TRBJ2-7, the complete variable domain is GAGVSQSPSNKVTEKGKDVELRCDPISGHTALYWYRQSLGQGLEFLIYFQGNSAPDKSGLPSDRFSAERTGGSVSTLTIQRTQQEDSAVYLCASSGRTSGRVEEQYFGPGTRLTVT.

V is TRBV5-1 and J is TRBJ2-7; 7 positions match TRBD2. CDR3 length: 13 amino acids. Losses at the gene ends were 3 bases for V and 5 bases for J; bases not matched to a gene: 5. Germline V gene data show CDR1 as SGHRS and CDR2 as YFSETQ. The chain's CDR3 is CASSSIRGDEQYF. In DNA, the CDR3 is TGCGCCAGCAGCTCTATACGGGGGGACGAGCAGTACTTC.

V usage is TRBV10-3 and J usage is TRBJ2-2, with D unclear. This CDR3 spans 12 amino acids. Germline V gives CDR1 ENHRY, CDR2 SYGVKD. V shed 8 bases and J shed 6 bases, with 10 bases lying between them. Written as DNA, the CDR3 is TGTGCCATCTCAAGGGTAGCCGGGGAGCTGTTTTTT. This sequence encodes CAISRVAGELFF.